These T cell receptor beta chains were read from a single sample in a study of cytomegalovirus exposure and HLA in healthy donors. TCRdb's copy holds only in-frame clones and misses some; the assay was immunoSEQ multiplex PCR. Among roughly 80,000 clones listed, over 65% were seen once. The sample was PBMCs. The receptors shown here come from a man in his forties or fifties in good health and CMV-seropositive. Each CDR3 is given with its conserved first and last residue. A D gene is named only where the DNA matches it firmly. The listing skips clone size in some rows; elsewhere it reads once, few, many or a size class.

J | size | V | D | length | CDR3 | DNA
TRBJ2-5 | . | TRBV4-1 | TRBD1 | 15 | CASSPRQGARETQYF | TGCGCCAGCAGCCCCCGACAGGGGGCGCGGGAGACCCAGTACTTC
TRBJ2-3 | . | TRBV11-2 | . | 15 | CASSVQRAGADTQYF | TGTGCCAGCAGCGTTCAACGAGCGGGCGCAGATACGCAGTATTTT
TRBJ1-1 | . | TRBV11-3 | . | 16 | CASSPEAQGRVTEAFF | TGTGCCAGCAGCCCAGAGGCCCAGGGGAGGGTTACTGAAGCTTTCTTT
TRBJ1-2 | . | TRBV5-1 | . | 16 | CASRSKQGTANYGYTF | TGCGCCAGCCGCTCAAAACAGGGCACGGCTAACTATGGCTACACCTTC
TRBJ2-1 | . | TRBV11-3 | TRBD2 | 17 | CASSLDQERERYNEQFF | TGTGCCAGCAGCTTAGATCAAGAGCGGGAGCGCTACAATGAGCAGTTCTTC
TRBJ2-7 | once | TRBV12-5 | . | 21 | CASGLATLSGDPRQGAYEQYF | TGTGCTAGTGGTTTGGCGACCCTTTCGGGGGATCCGAGGCAGGGGGCCTACGAGCAGTACTTC
TRBJ2-2 | once | TRBV5-8 | TRBD1 | 15 | CASSSGQTGTGELFF | TGTGCCAGCAGCTCCGGACAGACAGGGACCGGGGAGCTGTTTTTT
TRBJ2-3 | once | TRBV2 | . | 15 | CASSPPGGGTDTQYF | TGTGCCAGCAGCCCCCCTGGAGGAGGTACAGATACGCAGTATTTT
TRBJ2-7 | . | TRBV13 | TRBD2 | 15 | CASSYTSGTSYEQYF | TGTGCCAGCAGTTATACTAGCGGAACCTCCTACGAGCAGTACTTC
TRBJ2-1 | . | TRBV5-1 | TRBD1 | 15 | CASSLGDRGGNEQFF | TGCGCCAGCAGCTTGGGGGACAGGGGCGGCAATGAGCAGTTCTTC
TRBJ1-4 | . | TRBV9 | TRBD1 | 14 | CASSATGVHEKLFF | TGTGCCAGCAGCGCCACAGGGGTACATGAAAAACTGTTTTTT
TRBJ1-2 | . | TRBV21-1 | . | 14 | CASSKWSRDYGYTF | TGTGCCAGCAGCAAGTGGAGCAGGGATTATGGCTACACCTTC
TRBJ2-3 | . | TRBV5-1 | . | 14 | CASSLGGGADTQYF | TGCGCCAGCAGCTTGGGTGGGGGCGCAGATACGCAGTATTTT